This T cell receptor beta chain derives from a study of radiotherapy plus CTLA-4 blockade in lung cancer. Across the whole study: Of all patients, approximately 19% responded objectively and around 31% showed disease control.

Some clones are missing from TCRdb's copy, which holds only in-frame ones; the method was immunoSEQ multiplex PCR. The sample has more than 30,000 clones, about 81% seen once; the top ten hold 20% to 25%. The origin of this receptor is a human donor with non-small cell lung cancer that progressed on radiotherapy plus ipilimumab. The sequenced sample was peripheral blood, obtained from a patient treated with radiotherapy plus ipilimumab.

The chain's CDR3 is CASSQTGDLGTEAFF. The DNA for the CDR3 is TGTGCCAGCAGCCAGACAGGGGACCTGGGGACTGAAGCTTTCTTT. The chain uses TRBV6-5 and TRBJ1-1, with TRBD1 identical over 8 bases. V trimming: 6 bases; J trimming: 5 bases; junction bases outside the gene matches: 11. CDR1 is MNHEY and CDR2 is SVGAGI in the germline V gene. This CDR3 is 15 amino acids long.